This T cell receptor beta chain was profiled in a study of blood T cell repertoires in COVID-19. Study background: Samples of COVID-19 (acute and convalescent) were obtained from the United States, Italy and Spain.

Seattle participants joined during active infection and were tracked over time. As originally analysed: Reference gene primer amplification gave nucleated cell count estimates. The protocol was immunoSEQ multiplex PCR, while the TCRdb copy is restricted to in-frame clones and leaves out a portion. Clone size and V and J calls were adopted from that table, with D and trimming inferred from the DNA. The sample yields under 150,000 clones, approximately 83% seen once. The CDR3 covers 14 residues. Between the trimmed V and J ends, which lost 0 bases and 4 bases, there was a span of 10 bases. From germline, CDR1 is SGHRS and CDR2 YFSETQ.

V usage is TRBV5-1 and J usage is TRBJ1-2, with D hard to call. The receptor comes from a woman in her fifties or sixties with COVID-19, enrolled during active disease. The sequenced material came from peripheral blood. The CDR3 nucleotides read TGCGCCAGCAGCTTGGTTGCAGGTATCTATGGCTACACCTTC. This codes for CASSLVAGIYGYTF. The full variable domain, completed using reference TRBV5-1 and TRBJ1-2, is KAGVTQTPRYLIKTRGQQVTLSCSPISGHRSVSWYQQTPGQGLQFLFEYFSETQRNKGNFPGRFSGRQFSNSRSEMNVSTLELGDSALYLCASSLVAGIYGYTFGSGTRLTVV.